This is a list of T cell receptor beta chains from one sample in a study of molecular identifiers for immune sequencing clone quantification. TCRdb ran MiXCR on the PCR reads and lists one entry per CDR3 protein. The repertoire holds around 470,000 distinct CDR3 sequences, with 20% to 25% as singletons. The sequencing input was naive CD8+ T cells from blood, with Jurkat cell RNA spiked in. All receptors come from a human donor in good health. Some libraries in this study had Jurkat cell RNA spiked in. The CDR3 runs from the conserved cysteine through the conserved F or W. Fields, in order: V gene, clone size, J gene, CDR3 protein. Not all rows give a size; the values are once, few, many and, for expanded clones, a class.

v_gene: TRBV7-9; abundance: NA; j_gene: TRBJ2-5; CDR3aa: CASRDCIGGLAGGEEAQYF
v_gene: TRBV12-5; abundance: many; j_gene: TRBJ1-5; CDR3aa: CASGASDFEPQHF
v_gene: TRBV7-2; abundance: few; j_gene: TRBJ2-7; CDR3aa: CASSWLGEQYF
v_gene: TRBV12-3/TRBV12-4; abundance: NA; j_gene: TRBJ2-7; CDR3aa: CASSLLDTLEQYF
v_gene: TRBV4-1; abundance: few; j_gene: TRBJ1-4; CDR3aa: CASSQVVGGSKATNEKLFF
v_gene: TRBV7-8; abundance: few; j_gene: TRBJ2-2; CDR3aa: CASSLIDRTNTGELFF
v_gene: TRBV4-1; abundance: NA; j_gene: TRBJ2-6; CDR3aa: CASSQEPALSDSGANVLTF
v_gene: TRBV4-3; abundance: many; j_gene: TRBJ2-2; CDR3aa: CATGTGLAGSGELFF
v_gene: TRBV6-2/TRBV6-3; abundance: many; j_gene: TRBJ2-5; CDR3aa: CASSPWTSDQTQYF
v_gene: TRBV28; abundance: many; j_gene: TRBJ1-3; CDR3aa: CASSLSGGLDTIYF
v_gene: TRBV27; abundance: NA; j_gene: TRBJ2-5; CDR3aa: CASSLQSQETQYF
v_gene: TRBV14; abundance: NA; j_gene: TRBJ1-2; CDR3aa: CASSPTGGPFYGCTF
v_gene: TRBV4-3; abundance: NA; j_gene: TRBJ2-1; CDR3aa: CASSQDSEVLAYNEQFF
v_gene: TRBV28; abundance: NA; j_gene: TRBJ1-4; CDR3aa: CASRGQGEKLFF
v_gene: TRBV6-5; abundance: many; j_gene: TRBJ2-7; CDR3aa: CASSYERNYEQYF
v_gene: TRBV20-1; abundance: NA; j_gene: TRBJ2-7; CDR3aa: CSAEGTGPASYEQYF
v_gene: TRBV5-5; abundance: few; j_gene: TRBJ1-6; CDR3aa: CASSLVGVSYNSPLHF
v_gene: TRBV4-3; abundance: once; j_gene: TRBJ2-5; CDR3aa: CASSQDRFSAAQETQCF
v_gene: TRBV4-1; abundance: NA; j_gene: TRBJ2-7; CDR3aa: CASSLKITGSGYEQYF
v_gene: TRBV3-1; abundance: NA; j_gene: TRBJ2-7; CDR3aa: CASSQDLGAYEQYF
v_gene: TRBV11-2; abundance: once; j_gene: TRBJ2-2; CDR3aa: CASSIGLAPAGELFF
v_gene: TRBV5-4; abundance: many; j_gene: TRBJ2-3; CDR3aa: CASSLVSGRARSGTDTQYF
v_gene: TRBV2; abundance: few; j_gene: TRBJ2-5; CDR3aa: CASSGAEGTQETRYF
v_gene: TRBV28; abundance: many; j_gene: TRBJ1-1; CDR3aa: CASSLHDRGDNTEAFF
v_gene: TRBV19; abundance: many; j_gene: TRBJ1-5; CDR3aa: CASSIGNQPQHF
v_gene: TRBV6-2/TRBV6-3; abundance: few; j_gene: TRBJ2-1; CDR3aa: CASSLWNEQFF
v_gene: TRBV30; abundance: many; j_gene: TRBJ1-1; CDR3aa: CAWSRIQNTEAFF
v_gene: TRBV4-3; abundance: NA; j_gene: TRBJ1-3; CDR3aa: CASSQEPGNTIYF
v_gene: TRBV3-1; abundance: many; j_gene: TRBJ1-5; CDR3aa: CASEDRRSNQPQHF
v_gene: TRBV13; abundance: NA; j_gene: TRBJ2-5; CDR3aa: CASSLTGLRRETQYF
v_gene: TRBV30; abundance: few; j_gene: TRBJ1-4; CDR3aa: CASHRNPLEKLFF
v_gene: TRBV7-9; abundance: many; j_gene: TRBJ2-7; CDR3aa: CASSPGTSLEQYF